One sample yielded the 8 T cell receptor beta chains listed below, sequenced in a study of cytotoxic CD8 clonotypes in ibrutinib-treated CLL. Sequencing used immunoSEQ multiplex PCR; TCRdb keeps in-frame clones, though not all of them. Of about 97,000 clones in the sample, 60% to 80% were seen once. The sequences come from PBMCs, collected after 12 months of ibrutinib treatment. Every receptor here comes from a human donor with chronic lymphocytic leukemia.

DNA of the CDR3: TGTGCCAGCAGCTCCCTCCAGGGGGAATCCTACAATGAGCAGTTCTTC. Translating it yields CASSSLQGESYNEQFF. The J gene is TRBJ2-1, the V gene TRBV7-8, with 7 bases identical to TRBD1. V lost 4 bases to trimming and J lost 1 base; unmatched junction nucleotides: 7. From germline, CDR1 is SGHVS and CDR2 FQNEAQ. The CDR3 length is 16 residues.

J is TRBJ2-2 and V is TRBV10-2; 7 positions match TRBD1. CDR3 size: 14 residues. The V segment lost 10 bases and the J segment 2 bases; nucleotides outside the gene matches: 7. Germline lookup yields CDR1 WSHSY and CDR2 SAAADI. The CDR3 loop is CATLGQANTGELFF. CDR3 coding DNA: TGCGCCACCCTCGGACAGGCTAACACCGGGGAGCTGTTTTTT.

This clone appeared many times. Here the CDR3 reads CASSRGTGANGYTF. In DNA form, the CDR3 reads TGTGCCAGCAGCCGAGGGACAGGGGCTAATGGCTACACCTTC. The chain carries TRBV6-6 and TRBJ1-2, with 10 bases fitting TRBD1. The CDR3 extends over 14 amino acids. Germline V CDR1 and CDR2: MNHNY, SVGAGI (reference sequence). With V trimmed by 6 bases and J by 6 bases, 7 bases remained unmatched.

CDR3 coding DNA: TGCGCCAGCAGCCGTGAGCCCCCGGGACTAGCGGGGGGGCGGCCAGATACGCAGTATTTT. As protein: CASSREPPGLAGGRPDTQYF. The gene calls are TRBV5-1 and TRBJ2-3, with TRBD2 matching over 16 bases. The CDR3 is 20 residues long. The trim removed 4 bases at V and 4 bases at J, leaving 15 bases unmatched. In germline, CDR1 is SGHRS, CDR2 YFSETQ.

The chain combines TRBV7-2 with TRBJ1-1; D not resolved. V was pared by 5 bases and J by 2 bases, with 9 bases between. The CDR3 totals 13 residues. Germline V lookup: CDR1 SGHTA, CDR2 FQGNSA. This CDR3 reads CASSLILNTEAFF. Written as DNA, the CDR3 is TGTGCCAGCAGCCTGATCCTTAACACTGAAGCTTTCTTT.

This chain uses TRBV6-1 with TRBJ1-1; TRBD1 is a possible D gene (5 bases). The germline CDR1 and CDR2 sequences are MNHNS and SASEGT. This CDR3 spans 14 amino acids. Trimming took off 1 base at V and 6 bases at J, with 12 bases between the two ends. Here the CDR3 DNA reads TGTGCCAGCAGTGAAGTGGGGGGAAGAGCTGAAGCTTTCTTT. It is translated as CASSEVGGRAEAFF.

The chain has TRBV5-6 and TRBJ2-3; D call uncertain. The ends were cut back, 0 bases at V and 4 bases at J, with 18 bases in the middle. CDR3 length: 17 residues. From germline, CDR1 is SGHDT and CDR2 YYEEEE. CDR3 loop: CASSLDSQARPSDTQYF. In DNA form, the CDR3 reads TGTGCCAGCAGCTTGGATTCTCAGGCGCGACCTTCAGATACGCAGTATTTT.

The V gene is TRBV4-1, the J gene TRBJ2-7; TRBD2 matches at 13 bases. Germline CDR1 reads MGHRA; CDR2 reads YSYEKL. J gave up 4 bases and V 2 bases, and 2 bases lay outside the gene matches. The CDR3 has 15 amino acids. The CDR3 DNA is TGCGCCAGCAGCCAAACTAGCGGGGGGGCGTACGAGCAGTACTTC. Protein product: CASSQTSGGAYEQYF.